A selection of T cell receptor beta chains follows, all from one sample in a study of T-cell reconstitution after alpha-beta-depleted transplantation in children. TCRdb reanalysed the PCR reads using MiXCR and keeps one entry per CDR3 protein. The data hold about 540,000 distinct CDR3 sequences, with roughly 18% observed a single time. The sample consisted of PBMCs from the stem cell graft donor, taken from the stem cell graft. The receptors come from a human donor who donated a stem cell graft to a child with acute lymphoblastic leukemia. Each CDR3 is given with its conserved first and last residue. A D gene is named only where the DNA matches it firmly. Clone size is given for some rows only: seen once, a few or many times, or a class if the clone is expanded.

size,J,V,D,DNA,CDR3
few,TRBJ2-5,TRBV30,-,TGTGCCTGGAGTATTGGGGCCAGCGAGACCCAGTACTTC,CAWSIGASETQYF
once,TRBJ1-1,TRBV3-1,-,TGTGCCAGCAGCCAAGATACGCCTCTGAACACTGAAGCTTTCTTT,CASSQDTPLNTEAFF
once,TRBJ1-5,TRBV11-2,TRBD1,TGTGCCAGCAGCTTAGGGGACAGGGGAAGCAATCAGCCCCAGCATTTT,CASSLGDRGSNQPQHF
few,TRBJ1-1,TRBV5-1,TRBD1,TGCGCCAGCAGCCCACGACAGGGTGGAATGAACACTGAAGCTTTCTTT,CASSPRQGGMNTEAFF
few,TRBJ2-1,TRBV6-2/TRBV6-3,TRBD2,TGTGCCAGCAGTTACTCGAGAGGGACTAGCCCTTTAGGTGAGCAGTTCTTC,CASSYSRGTSPLGEQFF
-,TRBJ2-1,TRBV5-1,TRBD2,TGCGCCAGCAGCCTGAGGACTAGCGGGATCGCGAGCTCCTACAATGAGCAGTTCTTC,CASSLRTSGIASSYNEQFF
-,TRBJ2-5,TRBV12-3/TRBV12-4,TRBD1,TGTGCCAGCCACTTGACAGGGGCGGAAGAGACCCAGTACTTC,CASHLTGAEETQYF
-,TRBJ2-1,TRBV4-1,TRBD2,TGCGCCAGCAGCCAAGACAGAATCCCACTAGCGGGGGCGCGTGAGCAGTTCTTC,CASSQDRIPLAGAREQFF
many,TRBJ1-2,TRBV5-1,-,TGCGCCAGCAGCTTTAGCGAAGGAGGCTATGGCTACACCTTC,CASSFSEGGYGYTF
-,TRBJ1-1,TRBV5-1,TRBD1,TGCGCCAGCAGCCTGGCTGACAGGGCCGACACTGAAGCTTTCTTT,CASSLADRADTEAFF
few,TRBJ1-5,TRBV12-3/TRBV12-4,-,TGTGCCAGCAGTCCTCCCACGGGGGGGTTCGGTCAGCCCCAGCATTTT,CASSPPTGGFGQPQHF
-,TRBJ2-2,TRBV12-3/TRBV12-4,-,TGTGCCAGCAGTTTAGACGGTTCCCTAAAGACCGGGGAGCTGTTTTTT,CASSLDGSLKTGELFF
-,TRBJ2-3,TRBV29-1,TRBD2,TGCAGCGTTTCGGGACTAGCGGGAGAGATCCTCCGAGATACGCAGTATTTT,CSVSGLAGEILRDTQYF
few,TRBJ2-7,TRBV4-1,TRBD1,TGCGCCAGCAGGACTACAGGGGGGTCCTACGAGCAGTACTTC,CASRTTGGSYEQYF
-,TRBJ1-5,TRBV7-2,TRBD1,TGTGCCAGCAGCGGACAGGGTGGGAGCAATCAGCCCCAGCATTTT,CASSGQGGSNQPQHF
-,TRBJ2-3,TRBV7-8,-,TGTGCCAGCAGCGTATTCACAGATACGCAGTATTTT,CASSVFTDTQYF
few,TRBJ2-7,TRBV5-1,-,TGCGCCAGCAGCTTGGGGGAGATTAGCTCCTACGAGCAGTACTTC,CASSLGEISSYEQYF
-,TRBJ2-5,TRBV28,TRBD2,TGTGCCAGCAGTTCTGGGGGGGTGGATTCTGAGACCCAGTACTTC,CASSSGGVDSETQYF
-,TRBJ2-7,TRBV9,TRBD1,TGTGCCAGCAGCGTAGAAGGGGACAGGGTCAACGAGCAGTACTTC,CASSVEGDRVNEQYF
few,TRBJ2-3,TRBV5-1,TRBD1,TGCGCCAGCAGTCTCGAGGCTGGCGGACAGGGATTAACAGATACGCAGTATTTT,CASSLEAGGQGLTDTQYF
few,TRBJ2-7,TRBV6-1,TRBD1,TGTGCCAGCAGCCCCGGGACAGGGATTTTCAACGAGCAGTACTTC,CASSPGTGIFNEQYF
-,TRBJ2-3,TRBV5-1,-,TGCGCCAGCAGCTATAGGCGGACCACAGATACGCAGTATTTT,CASSYRRTTDTQYF
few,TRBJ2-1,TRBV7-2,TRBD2,TGTGCCAGCAGCCGACTAGCGGGAGGCCGGAATGAGCAGTTCTTC,CASSRLAGGRNEQFF
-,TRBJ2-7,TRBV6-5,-,TGTGCCAGCATCAGGGAAGAAGGGACCCTCTCCTACGAGCAGTACTTC,CASIREEGTLSYEQYF
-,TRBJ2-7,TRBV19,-,TGTGCCAGTAGTACCTCCTTGATAGCGCGGTCCTACGAGCAGTACTTC,CASSTSLIARSYEQYF
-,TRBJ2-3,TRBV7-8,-,TGTGCCAGCAGTCCACAGGAGTCGGGTAGCACAGATACGCAGTATTTT,CASSPQESGSTDTQYF
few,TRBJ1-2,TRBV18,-,TGTGCCAGCTCACCGATATATGGGACGGAGCCGTCAATTGCTAGCTACACCTTC,CASSPIYGTEPSIASYTF
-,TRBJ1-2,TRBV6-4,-,TGTGCCAGCAGTGACTCGAGTCGCAGCTATGGCTACACCTTC,CASSDSSRSYGYTF
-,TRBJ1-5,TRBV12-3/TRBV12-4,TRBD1,TGTGCCAGCAGCCGCGGACAGGGCTTACTTAGCAATCAGCCCCAGCATTTT,CASSRGQGLLSNQPQHF
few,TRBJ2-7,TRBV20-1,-,TGCAGTGCTAGAGGCCCAGCCTCCTACGAGCAGTACTTC,CSARGPASYEQYF
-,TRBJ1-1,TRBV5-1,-,TGCGCCAGCAGGCTGGGTTATGGTGAAGCTTTCTTT,CASRLGYGEAFF
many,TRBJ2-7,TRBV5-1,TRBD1,TGCGCCAGCAGCTTGGAAGGGGGCCCCTACGAGCAGTACTTC,CASSLEGGPYEQYF
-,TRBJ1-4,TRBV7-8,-,TGTGCCAGCAGCGTGGGGGCAAGCGCAACTAATGAAAAACTGTTTTTT,CASSVGASATNEKLFF
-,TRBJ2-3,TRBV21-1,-,TGTGCCAGCAGCAACAAAATGCCCGGGACTAGCGGGATTCGCACAGATACGCAGTATTTT,CASSNKMPGTSGIRTDTQYF
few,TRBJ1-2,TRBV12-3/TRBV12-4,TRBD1,TGTGCCAGCAGTAGGACAGGGGGCTTCCGGGGCTATGGCTACACCTTC,CASSRTGGFRGYGYTF
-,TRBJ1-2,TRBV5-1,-,TGCGCCAGCAGCTTCGGCAGCTCCATTAACTATGGCTACACCTTC,CASSFGSSINYGYTF
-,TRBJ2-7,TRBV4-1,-,TGCGCCAGCAGCCAAGAGCCGGGGACCTACGAGCAGTACTTC,CASSQEPGTYEQYF
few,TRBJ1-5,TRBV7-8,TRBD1,TGTGCCAGCAGCTTGGACAGGCCGGGCCAGCCCCAGCATTTT,CASSLDRPGQPQHF
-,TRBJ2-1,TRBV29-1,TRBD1,TGCAGCGTTGATTCACAGGGGTTTTCGAATGAGCAGTTCTTC,CSVDSQGFSNEQFF
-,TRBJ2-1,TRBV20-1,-,TGCAGTGCTAGAATTCTCGGGGGCCTTCGAGATGAGCAGTTCTTC,CSARILGGLRDEQFF
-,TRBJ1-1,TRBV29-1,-,TGCAGCGGAAAACAGGGGAACACTGAAGCTTTCTTT,CSGKQGNTEAFF
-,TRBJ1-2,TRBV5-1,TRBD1,TGCGCCAGCAGCAACCGACAGGGAAGCTCCTATGGCTACACCTTC,CASSNRQGSSYGYTF